Listed below are T cell receptor beta chains from one sample, sequenced in a study of blood T cell repertoires in COVID-19. Clones were sequenced by immunoSEQ multiplex PCR, and TCRdb holds only the in-frame ones, with some missing. The profile shows a few hundred thousand clones, approximately 90% of them singletons. The sequencing input was PBMCs or T cells enriched from blood (not recorded which). These receptors originate from a woman between 18 and 30 years old who had been exposed to COVID-19. Each CDR3 is given with its conserved first and last residue. A D gene is named only where the DNA matches it firmly.

v_call	j_call	d_call	cdr3_nt	cdr3_aa
TRBV7-9	TRBJ2-7	-	TGTGCCAGCAGTCCCGACACCTACGAGCAGTACTTC	CASSPDTYEQYF
TRBV12-3/TRBV12-4	TRBJ2-2	-	TGTGCCAGCAGTCCGTACACCGGGGAGCTGTTTTTT	CASSPYTGELFF
TRBV9	TRBJ2-1	-	TGTGCCAGCAGCGCGGAGAATGAGCAGTTCTTC	CASSAENEQFF
TRBV4-3	TRBJ1-1	TRBD1	TGCGCCAGCAGCAAAGGACAGGGGGTTTCGGACACTGAAGCTTTCTTT	CASSKGQGVSDTEAFF
TRBV29-1	TRBJ1-2	-	TGCAGCGTTGACAGGGGAGAAGGCTACACCTTC	CSVDRGEGYTF
TRBV7-9	TRBJ1-5	-	TGTGCCAGCAGCTCACATAGCAATCAGCCCCAGCATTTT	CASSSHSNQPQHF
TRBV27	TRBJ2-1	TRBD1	TGTGCCAGCGGGACAGGGGGGATCTACAATGAGCAGTTCTTC	CASGTGGIYNEQFF
TRBV9	TRBJ2-2	TRBD2	TGTGCCAGCAGCGAGCATACAACCTCGGGGGGTTATACCACCGGGGAGCTGTTTTTT	CASSEHTTSGGYTTGELFF
TRBV10-3	TRBJ2-7	-	TGTGCCATCAATAGCGGACCACTACCTTTCGAGCAGTACTTC	CAINSGPLPFEQYF
TRBV7-3	TRBJ1-1	TRBD1	TGTGCCAGCAGCTTATGGATGGGAGGACAGGGGGCCGGGAACACTGAAGCTTTCTTT	CASSLWMGGQGAGNTEAFF
TRBV28	TRBJ1-4	-	TGTGCCACGGTCCGACAGACGGATGAAAAACTGTTTTTT	CATVRQTDEKLFF
TRBV7-2	TRBJ2-3	-	TGTGCCAGCAGCTTAGATAGCGACATACGCACAGATACGCAGTATTTT	CASSLDSDIRTDTQYF
TRBV6-5	TRBJ2-1	TRBD2	TGTGCCAGCGTCGGGACTAGCGGCAATGAGCAGTTCTTC	CASVGTSGNEQFF
TRBV6-5	TRBJ1-1	-	TGTGCCAGCAATCCTGGGGGGGTTTTCACTGAAGCTTTCTTT	CASNPGGVFTEAFF
TRBV19	TRBJ2-7	-	TGTGCCAGTAGTCCCGGGGTAAACTACGAGCAGTACTTC	CASSPGVNYEQYF
TRBV7-9	TRBJ1-1	TRBD1	TGTGCCAGCAGCTTAGAAATCATCGGGACAGGGAACACTGAAGCTTTCTTT	CASSLEIIGTGNTEAFF
TRBV5-4	TRBJ1-4	-	TGTGCCAGCAGCTTGGATCCCAGGGGATCTAATGAAAAACTGTTTTTT	CASSLDPRGSNEKLFF